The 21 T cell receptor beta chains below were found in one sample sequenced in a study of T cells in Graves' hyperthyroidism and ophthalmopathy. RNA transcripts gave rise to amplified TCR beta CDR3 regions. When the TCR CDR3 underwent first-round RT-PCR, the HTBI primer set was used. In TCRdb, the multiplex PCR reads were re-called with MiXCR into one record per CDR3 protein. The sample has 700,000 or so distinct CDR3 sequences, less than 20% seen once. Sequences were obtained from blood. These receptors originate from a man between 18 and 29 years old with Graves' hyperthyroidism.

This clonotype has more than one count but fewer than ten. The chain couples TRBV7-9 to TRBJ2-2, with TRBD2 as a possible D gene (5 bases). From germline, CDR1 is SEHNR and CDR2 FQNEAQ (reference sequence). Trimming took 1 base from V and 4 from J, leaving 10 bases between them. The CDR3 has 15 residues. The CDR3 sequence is CASSLGARGTGELFF. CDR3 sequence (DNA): TGTGCCAGCAGCTTAGGTGCCCGGGGCACCGGGGAGCTGTTTTTT.

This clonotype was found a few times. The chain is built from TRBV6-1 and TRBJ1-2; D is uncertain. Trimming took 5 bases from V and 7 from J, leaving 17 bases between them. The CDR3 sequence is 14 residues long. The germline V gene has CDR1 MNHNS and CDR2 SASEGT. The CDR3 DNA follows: TGTGCCAGCAGTTTGGAGATGGGTACGGTTGGCTACACCTTC. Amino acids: CASSLEMGTVGYTF.

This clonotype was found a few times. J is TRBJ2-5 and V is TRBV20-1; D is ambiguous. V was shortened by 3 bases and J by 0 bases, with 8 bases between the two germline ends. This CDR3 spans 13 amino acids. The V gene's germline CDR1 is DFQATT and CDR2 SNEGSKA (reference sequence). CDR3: CSARRTYQETQYF. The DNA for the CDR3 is TGCAGTGCTAGGCGGACGTACCAAGAGACCCAGTACTTC.

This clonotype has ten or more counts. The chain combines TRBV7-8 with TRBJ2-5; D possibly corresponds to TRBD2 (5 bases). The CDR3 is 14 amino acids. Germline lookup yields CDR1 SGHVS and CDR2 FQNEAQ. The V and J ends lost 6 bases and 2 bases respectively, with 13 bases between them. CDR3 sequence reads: CASSLRLAQETQYF. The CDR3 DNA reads TGTGCCAGCAGTCTGCGGCTAGCTCAAGAGACCCAGTACTTC.

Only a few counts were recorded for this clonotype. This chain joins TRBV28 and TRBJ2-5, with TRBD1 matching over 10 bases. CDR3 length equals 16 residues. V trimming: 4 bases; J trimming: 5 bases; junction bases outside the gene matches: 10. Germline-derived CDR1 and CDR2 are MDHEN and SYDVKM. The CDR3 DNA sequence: TGTGCCAGCAGTTCGAGACAGGGGGCGCGTGTCGAGACCCAGTACTTC. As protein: CASSSRQGARVETQYF.

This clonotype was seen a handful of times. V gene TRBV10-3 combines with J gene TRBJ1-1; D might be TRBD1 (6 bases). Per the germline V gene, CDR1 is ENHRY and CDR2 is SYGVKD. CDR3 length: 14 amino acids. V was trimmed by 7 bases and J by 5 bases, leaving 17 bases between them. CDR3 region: CAIKKTGDGTEAFF. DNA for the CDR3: TGTGCCATCAAGAAGACAGGCGATGGAACTGAAGCTTTCTTT.

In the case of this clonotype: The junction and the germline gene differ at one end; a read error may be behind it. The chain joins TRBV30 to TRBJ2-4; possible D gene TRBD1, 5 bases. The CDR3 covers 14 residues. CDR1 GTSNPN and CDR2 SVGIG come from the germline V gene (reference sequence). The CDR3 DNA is TGTACCTGGAGTGAAATGGGGCTTCGGGACATTCAGTACTTC. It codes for CTWSEMGLRDIQYF.

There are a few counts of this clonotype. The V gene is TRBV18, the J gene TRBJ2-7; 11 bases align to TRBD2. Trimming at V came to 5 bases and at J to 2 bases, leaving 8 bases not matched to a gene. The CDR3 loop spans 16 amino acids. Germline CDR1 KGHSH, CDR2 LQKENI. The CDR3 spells CASSTGTSGLPYEQYF. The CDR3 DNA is TGTGCCAGCTCAACCGGGACTAGCGGTCTTCCCTACGAGCAGTACTTC. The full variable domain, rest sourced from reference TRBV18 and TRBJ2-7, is NAGVMQNPRHLVRRRGQEARLRCSPMKGHSHVYWYRQLPEEGLKFMVYLQKENIIDESGMPKERFSAEFPKEGPSILRIQQVVRGDSAAYFCASSTGTSGLPYEQYFGPGTRLTVT.

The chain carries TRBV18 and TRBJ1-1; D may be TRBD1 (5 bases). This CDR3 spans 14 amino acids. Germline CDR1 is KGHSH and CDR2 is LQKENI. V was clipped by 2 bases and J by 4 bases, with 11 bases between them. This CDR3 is CASSPAPGPTEAFF. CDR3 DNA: TGTGCCAGCTCACCAGCCCCGGGGCCCACTGAAGCTTTCTTT.

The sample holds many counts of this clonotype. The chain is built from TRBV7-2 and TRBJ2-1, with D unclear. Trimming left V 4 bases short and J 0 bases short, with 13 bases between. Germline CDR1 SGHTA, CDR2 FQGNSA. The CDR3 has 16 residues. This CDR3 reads CASSYVGSPSYNEQFF. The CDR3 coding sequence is TGTGCCAGCAGCTACGTGGGATCGCCCTCCTACAATGAGCAGTTCTTC. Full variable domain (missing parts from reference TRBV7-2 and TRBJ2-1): GAGVSQSPSNKVTEKGKDVELRCDPISGHTALYWYRQSLGQGLEFLIYFQGNSAPDKSGLPSDRFSAERTGGSVSTLTIQRTQQEDSAVYLCASSYVGSPSYNEQFFGPGTRLTVL.

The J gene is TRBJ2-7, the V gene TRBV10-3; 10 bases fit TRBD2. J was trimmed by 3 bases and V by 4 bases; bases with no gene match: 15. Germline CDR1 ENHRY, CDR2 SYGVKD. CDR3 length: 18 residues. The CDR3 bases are TGTGCCATCAGTGCTTTTTCTAGCGGGAGTATAACAGGCTACGAGCAGTACTTC. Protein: CAISAFSSGSITGYEQYF.

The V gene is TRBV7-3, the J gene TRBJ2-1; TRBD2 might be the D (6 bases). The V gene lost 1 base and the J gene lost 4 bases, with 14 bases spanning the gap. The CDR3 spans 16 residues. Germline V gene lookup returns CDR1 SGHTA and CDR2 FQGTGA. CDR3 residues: CASSLIGGREYNEQFF. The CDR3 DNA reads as TGTGCCAGCAGCTTAATCGGGGGACGAGAGTACAATGAGCAGTTCTTC.

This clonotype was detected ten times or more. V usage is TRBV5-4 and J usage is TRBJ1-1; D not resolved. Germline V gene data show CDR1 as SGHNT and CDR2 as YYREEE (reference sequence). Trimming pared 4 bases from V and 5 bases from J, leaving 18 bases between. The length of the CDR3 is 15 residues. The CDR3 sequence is CASSPAPGSPTEAFF. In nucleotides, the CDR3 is TGTGCCAGCAGCCCGGCCCCCGGGAGTCCAACTGAAGCTTTCTTT. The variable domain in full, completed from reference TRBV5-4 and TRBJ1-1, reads ETGVTQSPTHLIKTRGQQVTLRCSSQSGHNTVSWYQQALGQGPQFIFQYYREEENGRGNFPPRFSGLQFPNYSSELNVNALELDDSALYLCASSPAPGSPTEAFFGQGTRLTVV.

The CDR3 DNA reads TGCAGCGTTGGCCGGACAGGGGGATTCGGCTATGGCTACACCTTC. Residues: CSVGRTGGFGYGYTF. The chain joins TRBV29-1 to TRBJ1-2, with TRBD1 matching 10 bases. Trimming took 4 bases from V and 4 from J; bases not matched to a gene: 9. The CDR3 has 15 residues. CDR1 and CDR2 from the germline V gene are SQVTM and ANQGSEA.

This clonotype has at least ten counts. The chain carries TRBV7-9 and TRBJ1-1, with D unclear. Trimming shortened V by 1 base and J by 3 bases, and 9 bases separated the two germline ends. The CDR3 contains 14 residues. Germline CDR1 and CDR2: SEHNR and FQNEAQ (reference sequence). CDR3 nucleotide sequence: TGTGCCAGCAGCTTAGATAGGGAGGACACTGAAGCTTTCTTT. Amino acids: CASSLDREDTEAFF. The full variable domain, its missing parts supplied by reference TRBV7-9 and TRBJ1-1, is DTGVSQNPRHKITKRGQNVTFRCDPISEHNRLYWYRQTLGQGPEFLTYFQNEAQLEKSRLLSDRFSAERPKGSFSTLEIQRTEQGDSAMYLCASSLDREDTEAFFGQGTRLTVV.

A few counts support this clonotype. The CDR3, as DNA: TGTGCCAGCAGTTACGACAGGGGTGGGGGTTCACCCCTCCACTTT. Amino acid sequence: CASSYDRGGGSPLHF. The V call is TRBV6-5, the J call TRBJ1-6; 8 bases align to TRBD1. The CDR3 loop spans 15 amino acids. V was pared by 2 bases and J by 9 bases, with 6 bases of the junction left unmatched. Germline CDR1 MNHEY, CDR2 SVGAGI.

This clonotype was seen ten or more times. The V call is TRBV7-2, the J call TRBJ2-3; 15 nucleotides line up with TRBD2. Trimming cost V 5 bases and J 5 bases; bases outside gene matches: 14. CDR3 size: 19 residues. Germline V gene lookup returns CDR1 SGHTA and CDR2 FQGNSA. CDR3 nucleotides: TGTGCCAGCAGCCCTGGCTGGACTAGCGGGAGGGCCCGAGGAGATACGCAGTATTTT. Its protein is CASSPGWTSGRARGDTQYF.

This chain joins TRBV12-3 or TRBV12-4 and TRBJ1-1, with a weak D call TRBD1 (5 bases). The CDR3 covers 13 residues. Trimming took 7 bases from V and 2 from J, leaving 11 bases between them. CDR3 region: CASNEQANTEAFF. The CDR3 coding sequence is TGTGCCAGCAACGAACAGGCCAACACTGAAGCTTTCTTT.

Written as DNA, the CDR3 is TGCAGCGTTGAAGATCAGGCAGGGCAATCTGAAGCTTTCTTT. It translates to CSVEDQAGQSEAFF. The rearrangement joins TRBV29-1 to TRBJ1-1; D may be TRBD1 (5 bases). The CDR3 runs 14 residues. V was trimmed by 0 bases and J by 6 bases, leaving 14 bases between them. Looked up from germline, CDR1 is SQVTM and CDR2 is ANQGSEA. The entire variable domain, with the rest obtained from reference TRBV29-1 and TRBJ1-1, is as follows: SAVISQKPSRDICQRGTSLTIQCQVDSQVTMMFWYRQQPGQSLTLIATANQGSEATYESGFVIDKFPISRPNLTFSTLTVSNMSPEDSSIYLCSVEDQAGQSEAFFGQGTRLTVV.

CDR3 amino acids: CASTLNTGPEAFF. The DNA for the CDR3 is TGTGCCAGCACTTTGAATACAGGTCCTGAAGCTTTCTTT. The chain is built from TRBV11-3 and TRBJ1-1; D is perhaps TRBD1 (5 bases). The germline CDR1 and CDR2 sequences are SGHNT and YENEEA. Trimming took 7 bases from V and 6 from J, leaving 15 bases between them. CDR3 length: 13 amino acids.

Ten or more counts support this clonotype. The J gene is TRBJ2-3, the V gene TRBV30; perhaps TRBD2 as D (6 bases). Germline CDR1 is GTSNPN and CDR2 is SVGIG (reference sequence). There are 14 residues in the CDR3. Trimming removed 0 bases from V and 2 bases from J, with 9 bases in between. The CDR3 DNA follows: TGTGCCTGGAGTGTTGGGACTTTCACAGATACGCAGTATTTT. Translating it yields CAWSVGTFTDTQYF.